Listed here are 26 T cell receptor beta chains from one sample, sequenced in a study of blood T cell repertoires in COVID-19. Assay: immunoSEQ multiplex PCR; the TCRdb copy retains only in-frame clones and omits some. The sample has under 450,000 clones, less than 90% seen once. The sample comprised PBMCs or T cells enriched from blood (not recorded which). The source of these receptors is a woman aged 50 to 60 who had recovered from COVID-19.

The rearrangement joins TRBV19 to TRBJ1-3, with 8 bases aligning to TRBD1. This CDR3 region has 16 residues. The V and J ends lost 7 bases and 0 bases, in that order; junction bases with no gene match: 8. Germline CDR1 LNHDA, CDR2 SQIVND (reference sequence). CDR3 region: CASTTDRDHSGNTIYF. CDR3 bases: TGTGCCAGTACTACGGACAGGGATCACTCTGGAAACACCATATATTTT.

Notes on this clone: This specimen includes other DNA sequences encoding the same CDR3. The genes are TRBV12-3 or TRBV12-4 and TRBJ1-1, with D tentatively TRBD1 (5 bases). CDR3 length: 13 residues. The V end was cut by 3 bases, the J end by 5 bases, with 10 bases between. The chain's CDR3 is CASSLAGDTEAFF. Written as DNA, the CDR3 is TGTGCCAGCAGTTTGGCGGGGGATACTGAAGCTTTCTTT.

The J gene is TRBJ2-1, the V gene TRBV2, with D maybe TRBD2 (7 bases). The germline V gene has CDR1 SNHLY and CDR2 FYNNEI. The CDR3 runs 15 residues. Trimming pared 6 bases from V and 10 bases from J, leaving 22 bases between. DNA for the CDR3: TGTGCCAGCAGCGGCGGGGGCGGGAGAGGTAGAGAGCAGTTCTTC. Encoded protein: CASSGGGGRGREQFF.

The chain combines TRBV7-8 with TRBJ1-3; unclear D gene. The V gene lost 0 bases and the J gene lost 0 bases, with 12 bases spanning the gap. The germline CDR1 and CDR2 sequences are SGHVS and FQNEAQ. This CDR3 contains 17 residues. The CDR3 spells CASSLALTLSSGNTIYF. CDR3 nucleotides: TGTGCCAGCAGCTTAGCCTTGACACTCTCCTCTGGAAACACCATATATTTT.

The genes are TRBV9 and TRBJ1-2, with TRBD1 matching over 8 bases. The CDR3 runs 14 residues. V shed 3 bases, J shed 4 bases, and the junction held 5 bases outside the gene matches. CDR1 is SGDLS and CDR2 is YYNGEE in the germline V gene. This CDR3 is CASSAGQGSYGYTF. As DNA, the CDR3 is TGTGCCAGCAGCGCAGGACAGGGTTCCTATGGCTACACCTTC.

The chain couples TRBV6-1 to TRBJ2-1; D is possibly TRBD2 (6 bases). CDR3 length: 18 amino acids. Germline CDR1 is MNHNS and CDR2 is SASEGT. V was trimmed by 1 base and J by 4 bases, leaving 20 bases between them. The CDR3 protein is CASSEGLSSAALYNEQFF. Here the CDR3 DNA reads TGTGCCAGCAGTGAAGGGCTGTCTAGCGCGGCCTTATACAATGAGCAGTTCTTC.

J is TRBJ1-2 and V is TRBV11-3, with D hard to call. The CDR3 extends over 16 amino acids. Germline CDR1 and CDR2: SGHNT and YENEEA. Trimming pared 0 bases from V and 0 bases from J, leaving 11 bases between. DNA of the CDR3: TGTGCCAGCAGCTTAGATCTCCTCGGAGCTAACTATGGCTACACCTTC. This sequence encodes CASSLDLLGANYGYTF.

The chain joins TRBV27 to TRBJ2-1; 15 bases are a match to TRBD2. V gave up 5 bases and J gave up 6 bases; unmatched junction bases: 11. Germline V CDR1 and CDR2: MNHEY, SMNVEV (reference sequence). The CDR3 spans 18 residues. DNA of the CDR3: TGTGCCAGCAGTCCGTCCCCCGGGACTAGCGGGGGGTTCAATGAGCAGTTCTTC. The encoded protein is CASSPSPGTSGGFNEQFF.

The V call is TRBV11-2, the J call TRBJ1-1, with D possibly matching TRBD1 (5 bases). Trimming removed 3 bases from V and 6 bases from J, with 14 bases in between. CDR1 SGHAT and CDR2 FQNNGV come from the germline V gene. There are 14 residues in the CDR3. In DNA form, the CDR3 reads TGTGCCAGCAGCTTCCTAAACAGGATGTCTGAAGCTTTCTTT. It codes for CASSFLNRMSEAFF.

V is TRBV7-2 and J is TRBJ1-6; D is unresolved. CDR3 length: 13 amino acids. Germline values: CDR1 SGHTA, CDR2 FQGNSA. The V and J ends lost 3 bases and 8 bases respectively, with 8 bases between them. This chain's CDR3 is CASSFFSDSPLHF. CDR3 DNA: TGTGCCAGCAGCTTTTTTTCCGATTCACCCCTCCACTTT.

The rearrangement links TRBV9 to TRBJ1-1, with D possibly TRBD1 on 6 matching bases. The CDR3 is 15 residues long. Between the trimmed V and J ends, which lost 5 bases and 1 base, there was a span of 15 bases. The germline V gene has CDR1 SGDLS and CDR2 YYNGEE. CDR3 protein: CASRPTGTPNTEAFF. Here the CDR3 DNA reads TGTGCCAGCAGACCTACCGGGACACCGAACACTGAAGCTTTCTTT.

There are many counts of this clone. The chain carries TRBV10-3 and TRBJ2-3; perhaps TRBD2 as D (7 bases). The CDR3 contains 13 residues. Trimming stripped 11 bases from V and 3 bases from J, with 15 bases between. Per germline, CDR1 ENHRY and CDR2 SYGVKD. CDR3 bases: TGTGCCGGGGGGGCTCGCTTGACAGATACGCAGTATTTT. It is translated as CAGGARLTDTQYF.

This chain links TRBV6-2 or TRBV6-3 with TRBJ2-7, with D possibly matching TRBD1 (5 bases). Germline V gene sequence: CDR1 MNHEY, CDR2 SVGEGT. V gave up 5 bases and J gave up 3 bases, with 11 bases separating them. The CDR3 spans 13 residues. In nucleotides, the CDR3 is TGTGCCAGCAGTAAGGACATGGTCTACGAGCAGTACTTC. Translated, it gives CASSKDMVYEQYF.

This chain links TRBV18 with TRBJ2-2; D gene unclear. The V gene lost 1 base and the J gene lost 0 bases, with 6 bases spanning the gap. This CDR3 comprises 15 residues. Germline lookup yields CDR1 KGHSH and CDR2 LQKENI. CDR3 protein: CASSPLQTNTGELFF. The CDR3 coding sequence is TGTGCCAGCTCACCACTCCAGACGAACACCGGGGAGCTGTTTTTT.

The genes are TRBV29-1 and TRBJ1-1, with D unclear. The length of the CDR3 is 13 residues. Between the trimmed V and J ends, which lost 5 bases and 0 bases, there was a span of 10 bases. CDR1 is SQVTM and CDR2 is ANQGSEA in the germline V gene. CDR3 bases: TGCAGCGTTAAGGCAGGATTGAACACTGAAGCTTTCTTT. As protein: CSVKAGLNTEAFF.

Only a few counts were recorded for this clone. The chain joins TRBV2 to TRBJ2-7, with D perhaps matching TRBD1 (7 bases). Trimming left V 0 bases short and J 4 bases short, with 13 bases between. The germline gives CDR1 SNHLY, CDR2 FYNNEI. The CDR3 runs to 15 residues. The chain's CDR3 is CASSEAGRGAYEQYF. The CDR3 DNA sequence: TGTGCCAGCAGTGAAGCGGGCAGGGGGGCTTACGAGCAGTACTTC.

The V call is TRBV5-6, the J call TRBJ1-2; D not certain. The V and J ends lost 4 bases and 6 bases respectively, with 13 bases between them. From germline, CDR1 is SGHDT and CDR2 YYEEEE. The CDR3 is 13 amino acids. The CDR3 region is CASSHRPGNGYTF. CDR3 DNA: TGTGCCAGCAGCCACCGACCGGGGAATGGCTACACCTTC.

The chain links TRBV3-1 (or the pseudogene TRBV3-2) to TRBJ1-2; perhaps TRBD1 as D (6 bases). The V gene lost 4 bases and the J gene lost 3 bases, with 12 bases spanning the gap. The CDR3 has 14 amino acids. Germline V gene data show CDR1 as LGHDT and CDR2 as YNNKEL (reference sequence). CDR3 loop: CASSPWGGDYGYTF. DNA of the CDR3: TGTGCCAGCAGCCCCTGGGGGGGCGACTATGGCTACACCTTC.

The V gene is TRBV15, the J gene TRBJ1-4; possibly TRBD1 for D (5 bases). Between the trimmed V and J ends, which lost 0 bases and 7 bases, there was a span of 15 bases. The CDR3 is 16 residues long. The germline V gene encodes CDR1 LNHNV and CDR2 YYDKDF (reference sequence). The CDR3 sequence is CATSRDGAGQGEKLFF. Here the CDR3 DNA reads TGTGCCACCAGCAGAGATGGTGCAGGGCAAGGTGAAAAACTGTTTTTT. The full variable domain, rest sourced from reference TRBV15 and TRBJ1-4, is DAMVIQNPRYQVTQFGKPVTLSCSQTLNHNVMYWYQQKSSQAPKLLFHYYDKDFNNEADTPDNFQSRRPNTSFCFLDIRSPGLGDTAMYLCATSRDGAGQGEKLFFGSGTQLSVL.

Here the CDR3 reads CASSLGLAGGRSYNEQFF. CDR3 in DNA: TGCGCCAGCAGCTTGGGACTAGCGGGGGGGAGGTCCTACAATGAGCAGTTCTTC. The V call is TRBV5-1, the J call TRBJ2-1; 14 nucleotides align to TRBD2. The CDR3 spans 18 residues. Germline CDR1 reads SGHRS; CDR2 reads YFSETQ. V shed 0 bases, J shed 1 base, and the junction held 3 bases outside the gene matches.

The chain employs TRBV5-1 and TRBJ2-5, with D maybe TRBD1 (7 bases). The V and J ends lost 0 bases and 2 bases respectively, with 17 bases between them. The CDR3 has 17 amino acids. From germline, CDR1 is SGHRS and CDR2 YFSETQ. The CDR3, as DNA: TGCGCCAGCAGCTTGGAGTCTTGGGCAGGGGGGCAAGAGACCCAGTACTTC. It specifies CASSLESWAGGQETQYF.

The chain combines TRBV6-2 or TRBV6-3 with TRBJ2-5, with 7 bases aligning to TRBD2. V shed 4 bases and J 7 bases; nucleotides not matched to a gene: 9. Germline CDR1 is MNHEY and CDR2 is SVGEGT. There are 14 residues in the CDR3. In DNA, the CDR3 is TGTGCCAGCAGTTTGAATCCGGGGGGAGGGACCCAGTACTTC. Encoded protein: CASSLNPGGGTQYF.

Here the CDR3 reads CASSKPAGAGSNEQFF. The CDR3 DNA follows: TGTGCCAGTAGTAAACCCGCGGGGGCAGGGAGCAATGAGCAGTTCTTC. The chain employs TRBV19 and TRBJ2-1, with D perhaps matching TRBD2 (7 bases). This CDR3 is 16 amino acids long. The ends were cut back, 4 bases at V and 6 bases at J, with 19 bases in the middle. The V gene's germline CDR1 is LNHDA and CDR2 SQIVND (reference sequence). Full variable domain (outside the CDR3, taken from reference TRBV19 and TRBJ2-1): DGGITQSPKYLFRKEGQNVTLSCEQNLNHDAMYWYRQDPGQGLRLIYYSQIVNDFQKGDIAEGYSVSREKKESFPLTVTSAQKNPTAFYLCASSKPAGAGSNEQFFGPGTRLTVL.

The gene calls are TRBV4-3 and TRBJ1-2; TRBD1 matches at 10 bases. The CDR3 has 14 residues. Unmatched junction bases numbered 5, after V lost 3 bases and J lost 7 bases. CDR1 is LGHNA and CDR2 is YSLEER in the germline V gene. The CDR3 nucleotides read TGCGCCAGCAGCCAGGACAGGGGGTTCGGTGGCTACACCTTC. Translating it yields CASSQDRGFGGYTF.

The chain recombines TRBV12-3 or TRBV12-4 with TRBJ1-4, with D tentatively TRBD1 (6 bases). The CDR3 sequence is 13 residues long. With 3 bases removed from V and 8 bases from J, the gap between germline ends came to 10 bases. The CDR3, as DNA: TGTGCCAGCAGTTTCCAGGGACACGAAAAACTGTTTTTT. It translates to CASSFQGHEKLFF.

The chain combines TRBV5-7 with TRBJ1-4; 12 bases fit TRBD1. TRBV5-7 is identified as an open reading frame with a role that is uncertain. This CDR3 is 15 amino acids long. With V trimmed by 1 base and J by 8 bases, 3 bases remained unmatched. This CDR3 reads CASSLSGTGGEKLFF. For the CDR3, the DNA is TGTGCCAGCAGCTTGTCTGGGACAGGGGGCGAAAAACTGTTTTTT.